The rows below give T cell receptor beta chains drawn from one sample of a study of Graves' ophthalmopathy and Graves' hyperthyroidism. TCRdb called the multiplex PCR reads again in MiXCR, with one record for every CDR3 protein. The sample records around 670,000 distinct CDR3 sequences, 35% to 50% being singletons. The sequenced sample was peripheral blood. These receptors all come from an adult man with Graves' ophthalmopathy. CDR3s include the opening cysteine and the closing phenylalanine or tryptophan. Fields, in order: clone size, V gene, J gene, D gene, CDR3 DNA, CDR3 protein. D genes are given only for firm matches. Where a row states a size, it is once, few, many or the class of an expanded clone; other rows omit it.

clone_size: once
v_call: TRBV2
j_call: TRBJ2-7
d_call: TRBD1
cdr3_nt: TGTGCCAGCAGCCCCGTGGGCAGGGGGCTATACGAGCAGTACTTC
cdr3_aa: CASSPVGRGLYEQYF

clone_size: .
v_call: TRBV10-3
j_call: TRBJ1-2
d_call: .
cdr3_nt: TGTGCCATCAGTGACATAAGCGGCAGCTATGGCTACACCTTC
cdr3_aa: CAISDISGSYGYTF

clone_size: .
v_call: TRBV24-1
j_call: TRBJ1-5
d_call: .
cdr3_nt: TGTGCCACCAGTGATCGGGTAGCGGGGGCTCAGCCCCAGCATTTT
cdr3_aa: CATSDRVAGAQPQHF

clone_size: many
v_call: TRBV25-1
j_call: TRBJ2-2
d_call: .
cdr3_nt: TGTGCCAGCAGCCAAGGTGGTGAATGGAACACCGGGGAGCTGTTTTTT
cdr3_aa: CASSQGGEWNTGELFF

clone_size: once
v_call: TRBV7-8
j_call: TRBJ1-5
d_call: .
cdr3_nt: TGTGCCAGCATCATAGGGGTCAGGGGAGCTCAGCCCCAGCATTTT
cdr3_aa: CASIIGVRGAQPQHF

clone_size: few
v_call: TRBV20-1
j_call: TRBJ1-2
d_call: .
cdr3_nt: TGCAGTGCTAGGATACTTAGCGGCGGCTACACCTTC
cdr3_aa: CSARILSGGYTF

clone_size: many
v_call: TRBV29-1
j_call: TRBJ2-7
d_call: .
cdr3_nt: TGCAGCGCCACGCTCCAGCGGACCTCCTACGAGCAGTACTTC
cdr3_aa: CSATLQRTSYEQYF

clone_size: .
v_call: TRBV10-1
j_call: TRBJ2-7
d_call: TRBD2
cdr3_nt: TGCGCCAGCAGTGACCCCCGGGGGGAAGCGAGGCGATACGAGCAGTACTTC
cdr3_aa: CASSDPRGEARRYEQYF

clone_size: few
v_call: TRBV19
j_call: TRBJ2-2
d_call: .
cdr3_nt: TGTGCCAGTAGTATTAAAGTATTCACCGGGGAGCTGTTTTTT
cdr3_aa: CASSIKVFTGELFF

clone_size: .
v_call: TRBV20-1
j_call: TRBJ1-1
d_call: .
cdr3_nt: TGCAGTGCGACCGGGGACCAGCGAGGGAACACTGAAGCTTTCTTT
cdr3_aa: CSATGDQRGNTEAFF

clone_size: .
v_call: TRBV15
j_call: TRBJ1-2
d_call: .
cdr3_nt: TGTGCCACCAGCAGCTACCGGGACAACTATGGCTACACCTTC
cdr3_aa: CATSSYRDNYGYTF

clone_size: many
v_call: TRBV5-8
j_call: TRBJ1-6
d_call: .
cdr3_nt: TGTGCCAGCAGCTTGGACCCGACAGTTCGTTCACCCCTCCACTTT
cdr3_aa: CASSLDPTVRSPLHF

clone_size: .
v_call: TRBV15
j_call: TRBJ2-6
d_call: .
cdr3_nt: TGTGCCACCAGCAGCAGGGCCTTAAGAGGGGCCAACGTCCTGACTTTC
cdr3_aa: CATSSRALRGANVLTF

clone_size: many
v_call: TRBV5-8
j_call: TRBJ1-2
d_call: .
cdr3_nt: TGTGCCAGCAGCCCGCCGGGGGGGTATGGCTACACCTTC
cdr3_aa: CASSPPGGYGYTF

clone_size: many
v_call: TRBV19
j_call: TRBJ1-1
d_call: TRBD1
cdr3_nt: TGTGCCAGTCCTACCGTAGAGGGGGCGCGAGCTTTCTTT
cdr3_aa: CASPTVEGARAFF

clone_size: .
v_call: TRBV11-2
j_call: TRBJ1-6
d_call: TRBD1
cdr3_nt: TGTGCCAGCATTTCCGACAGGGACAATTCACCCCTCCACTTT
cdr3_aa: CASISDRDNSPLHF

clone_size: .
v_call: TRBV20-1
j_call: TRBJ2-7
d_call: .
cdr3_nt: TGCAGTGCTAGAGCAGTGAGGGGCGAGCAGTACTTC
cdr3_aa: CSARAVRGEQYF

clone_size: .
v_call: TRBV7-9
j_call: TRBJ2-5
d_call: .
cdr3_nt: TGTGCCAGCAGCATGGCGGGGTTCCAAGAGACCCAGTACTTC
cdr3_aa: CASSMAGFQETQYF

clone_size: few
v_call: TRBV5-1
j_call: TRBJ1-5
d_call: TRBD1
cdr3_nt: TGCGCCAGCAGCGGTGGGACAGGGGAAAATCAGCCCCAGCATTTT
cdr3_aa: CASSGGTGENQPQHF

clone_size: many
v_call: TRBV7-8
j_call: TRBJ1-1
d_call: .
cdr3_nt: TGTGCCAGCAGCCCAGAGGTCGGGAGATTTCTAGACACTGAAGCTTTCTTT
cdr3_aa: CASSPEVGRFLDTEAFF

clone_size: many
v_call: TRBV7-9
j_call: TRBJ1-1
d_call: TRBD1
cdr3_nt: TGTGCCAGCAGCGTCAGACAGGGGGAAGCTTTCTTT
cdr3_aa: CASSVRQGEAFF

clone_size: few
v_call: TRBV10-2
j_call: TRBJ1-1
d_call: .
cdr3_nt: TGCGCCAGCAGCAAGATAAACACTGAAGCTTTCTTT
cdr3_aa: CASSKINTEAFF

clone_size: many
v_call: TRBV10-3
j_call: TRBJ2-5
d_call: TRBD1
cdr3_nt: TGTGCCATCAGTGACGGGGACAGCATATCCCAAGGCCGTGTGAGCTTC
cdr3_aa: CAISDGDSISQGRVSF

clone_size: .
v_call: TRBV6-5
j_call: TRBJ2-2
d_call: .
cdr3_nt: TGTGCCAGCAGTTTACAAGAAGGGGAGCTGTTTTTT
cdr3_aa: CASSLQEGELFF

clone_size: few
v_call: TRBV7-9
j_call: TRBJ2-7
d_call: .
cdr3_nt: TGTGCCAGCAGCACGCCAGCCGGGACAAGAGTGGACGAGCAGTACTTC
cdr3_aa: CASSTPAGTRVDEQYF

clone_size: .
v_call: TRBV20-1
j_call: TRBJ2-6
d_call: .
cdr3_nt: TGCAGTGCACTCCCCGGGGCTGGGGCCAACGTCCTGACTTTC
cdr3_aa: CSALPGAGANVLTF

clone_size: few
v_call: TRBV10-3
j_call: TRBJ1-4
d_call: TRBD1
cdr3_nt: TGTGCCATCAGTGACCCGACAGGGGGTCAGCATGAAAAACTGTTTTTT
cdr3_aa: CAISDPTGGQHEKLFF

clone_size: few
v_call: TRBV7-9
j_call: TRBJ1-1
d_call: TRBD1
cdr3_nt: TGTGCCAGCAGCCAAACAGGGGGCTTCACTGAAGCTTTCTTT
cdr3_aa: CASSQTGGFTEAFF